This T cell receptor (beta chain) was captured by sequencing in a study of shared T cell receptors in the human thymus. Sequencing used immunoSEQ multiplex PCR; TCRdb keeps in-frame clones, though not all of them. The table lists hundreds of thousands of clones, around nine tenths of them singletons. This CDR3 has 13 residues. V gave up 5 bases and J gave up 3 bases, with 11 bases separating them. Germline lookup yields CDR1 SEHNR and CDR2 FQNEAQ (reference sequence). The sample also formed part of further work on human thymus T cells. That work states: Immunologically healthy infants in Finland undergoing congenital heart defect surgery were the donors. Thymic tissue was derived from resections collected during corrective heart surgery. Thymic and blood repertoires seemed to favor certain V and J genes. What related research reported was that thymic repertoires overlapped highly among unrelated individuals.

This sequence originates from a boy under two years old with a congenital heart defect. The V and J genes are TRBV7-9 and TRBJ2-7, with D tentatively TRBD2 (6 bases). The sequenced sample was thymocytes. CDR3: CASSPGGGYEQYF. As DNA, the CDR3 is TGTGCCAGCAGCCCCGGGGGAGGCTACGAGCAGTACTTC.